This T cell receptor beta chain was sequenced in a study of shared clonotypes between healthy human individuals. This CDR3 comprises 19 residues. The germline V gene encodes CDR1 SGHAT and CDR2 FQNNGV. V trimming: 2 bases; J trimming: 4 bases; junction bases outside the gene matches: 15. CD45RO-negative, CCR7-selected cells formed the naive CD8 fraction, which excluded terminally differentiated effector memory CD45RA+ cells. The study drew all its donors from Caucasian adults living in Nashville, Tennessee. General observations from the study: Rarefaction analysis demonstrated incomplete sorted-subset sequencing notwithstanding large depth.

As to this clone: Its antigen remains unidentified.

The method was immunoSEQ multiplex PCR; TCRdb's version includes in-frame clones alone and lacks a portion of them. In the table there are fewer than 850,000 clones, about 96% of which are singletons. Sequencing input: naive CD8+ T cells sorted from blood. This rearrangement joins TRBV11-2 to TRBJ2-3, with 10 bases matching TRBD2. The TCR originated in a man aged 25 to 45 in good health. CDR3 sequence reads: CASSLWLAGVVVGADTQYF. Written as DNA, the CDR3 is TGTGCCAGCAGCTTATGGCTAGCGGGAGTGGTGGTCGGCGCAGATACGCAGTATTTT.